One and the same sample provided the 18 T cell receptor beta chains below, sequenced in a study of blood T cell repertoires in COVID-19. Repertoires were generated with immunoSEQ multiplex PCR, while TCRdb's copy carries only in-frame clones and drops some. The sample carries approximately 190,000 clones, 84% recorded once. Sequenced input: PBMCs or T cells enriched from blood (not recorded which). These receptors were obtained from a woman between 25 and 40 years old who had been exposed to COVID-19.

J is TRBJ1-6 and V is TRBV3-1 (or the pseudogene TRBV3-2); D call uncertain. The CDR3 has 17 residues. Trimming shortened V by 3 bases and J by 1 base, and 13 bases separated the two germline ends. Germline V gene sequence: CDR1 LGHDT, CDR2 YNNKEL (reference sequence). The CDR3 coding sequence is TGTGCCAGCAGCCACCCCCCCGGGGTATCCTATAATTCACCCCTCCACTTT. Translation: CASSHPPGVSYNSPLHF.

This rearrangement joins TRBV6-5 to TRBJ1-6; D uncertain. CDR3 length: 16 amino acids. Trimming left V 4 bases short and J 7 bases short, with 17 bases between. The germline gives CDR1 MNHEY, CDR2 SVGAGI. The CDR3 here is CASSSPGLAANSPLHF. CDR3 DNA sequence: TGTGCCAGCAGTTCTCCGGGCCTAGCGGCGAATTCACCCCTCCACTTT.

The CDR3 DNA reads TGTGCCAGCAGCTTAGACCTACCGACAGGACGATATGGCTACACCTTC. Translated: CASSLDLPTGRYGYTF. The chain employs TRBV11-3 and TRBJ1-2; D is possibly TRBD1 (6 bases). This CDR3 region has 16 residues. The V gene's germline CDR1 is SGHNT and CDR2 YENEEA. Trimming cost V 0 bases and J 5 bases, with 16 bases left between them.

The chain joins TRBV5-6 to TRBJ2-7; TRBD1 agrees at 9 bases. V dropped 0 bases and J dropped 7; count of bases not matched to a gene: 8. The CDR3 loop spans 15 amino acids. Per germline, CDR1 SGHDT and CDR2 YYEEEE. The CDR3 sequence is CASSLGDRERYEQYF. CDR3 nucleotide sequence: TGTGCCAGCAGCTTGGGGGACAGGGAACGGTATGAGCAGTACTTC.

CDR3 loop: CASSGTSGGARETQYF. CDR3 sequence (DNA): TGTGCCAGCAGTGGGACTAGCGGGGGGGCCCGGGAGACCCAGTACTTC. The J gene is TRBJ2-5, the V gene TRBV6-1, with 15 bases identical to TRBD2. The J segment lost 5 bases and the V segment lost 4 bases, leaving 5 bases of the junction unmatched. Germline values: CDR1 MNHNS, CDR2 SASEGT. The CDR3 extends over 16 amino acids.

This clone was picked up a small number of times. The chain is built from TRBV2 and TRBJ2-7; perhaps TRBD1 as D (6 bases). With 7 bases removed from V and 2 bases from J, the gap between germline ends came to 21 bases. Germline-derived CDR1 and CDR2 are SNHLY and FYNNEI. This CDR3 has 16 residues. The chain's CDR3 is CASIGTVFQGTYEQYF. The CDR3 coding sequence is TGTGCCAGCATTGGGACGGTCTTTCAGGGGACCTACGAGCAGTACTTC.

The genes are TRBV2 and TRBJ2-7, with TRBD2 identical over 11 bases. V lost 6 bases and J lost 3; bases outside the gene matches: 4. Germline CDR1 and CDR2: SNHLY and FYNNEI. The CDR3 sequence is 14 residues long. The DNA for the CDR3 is TGTGCCAGCAGGGGGACTAGCGGACACTACGAGCAGTACTTC. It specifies CASRGTSGHYEQYF.

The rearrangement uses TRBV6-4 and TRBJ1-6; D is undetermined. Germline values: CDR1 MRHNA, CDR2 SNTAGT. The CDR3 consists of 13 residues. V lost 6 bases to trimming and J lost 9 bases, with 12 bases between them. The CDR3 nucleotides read TGTGCCAGCAGCAGCTATGAGGGTTCACCCCTCCACTTT. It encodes CASSSYEGSPLHF.

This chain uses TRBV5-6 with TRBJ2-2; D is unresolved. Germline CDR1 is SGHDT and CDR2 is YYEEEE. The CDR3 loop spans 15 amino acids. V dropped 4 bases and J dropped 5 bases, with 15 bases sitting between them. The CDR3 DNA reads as TGTGCCAGCAGCCCCTCTAGGTTCCGGACCGGGGAGCTGTTTTTT. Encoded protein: CASSPSRFRTGELFF.

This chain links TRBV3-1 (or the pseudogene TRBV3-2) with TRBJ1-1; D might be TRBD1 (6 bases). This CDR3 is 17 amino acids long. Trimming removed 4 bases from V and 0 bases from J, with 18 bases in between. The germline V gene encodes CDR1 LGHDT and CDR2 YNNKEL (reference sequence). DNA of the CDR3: TGTGCCAGCAGCCCGTTCACCGGGACACCGATGAACACTGAAGCTTTCTTT. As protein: CASSPFTGTPMNTEAFF.

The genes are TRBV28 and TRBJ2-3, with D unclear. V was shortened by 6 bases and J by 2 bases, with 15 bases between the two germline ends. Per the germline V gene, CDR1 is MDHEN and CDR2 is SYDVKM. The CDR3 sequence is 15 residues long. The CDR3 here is CASSRPRVVTDTQYF. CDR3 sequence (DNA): TGTGCCAGCAGCCGTCCCCGGGTAGTCACAGATACGCAGTATTTT.

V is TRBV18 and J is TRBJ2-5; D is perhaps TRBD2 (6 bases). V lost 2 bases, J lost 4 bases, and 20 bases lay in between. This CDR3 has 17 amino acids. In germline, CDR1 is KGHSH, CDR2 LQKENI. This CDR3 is CASSPGEKSWGGETQYF. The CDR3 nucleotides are TGTGCCAGCTCACCAGGAGAAAAAAGTTGGGGAGGAGAGACCCAGTACTTC.

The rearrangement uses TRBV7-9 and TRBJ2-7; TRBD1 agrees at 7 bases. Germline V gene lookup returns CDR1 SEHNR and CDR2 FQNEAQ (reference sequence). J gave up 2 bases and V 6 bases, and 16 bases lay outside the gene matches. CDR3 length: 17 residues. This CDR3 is CASRPKRQGRGTYEQYF. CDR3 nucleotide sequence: TGTGCCAGCAGACCGAAACGACAGGGAAGGGGAACCTACGAGCAGTACTTC.

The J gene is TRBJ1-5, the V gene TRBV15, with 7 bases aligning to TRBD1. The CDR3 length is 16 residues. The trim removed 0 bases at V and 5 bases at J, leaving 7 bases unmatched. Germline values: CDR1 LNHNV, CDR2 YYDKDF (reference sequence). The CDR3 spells CATSREARGIDQPQHF. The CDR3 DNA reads TGTGCCACCAGCAGAGAGGCCAGGGGGATAGATCAGCCCCAGCATTTT. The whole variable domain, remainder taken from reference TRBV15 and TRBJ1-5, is DAMVIQNPRYQVTQFGKPVTLSCSQTLNHNVMYWYQQKSSQAPKLLFHYYDKDFNNEADTPDNFQSRRPNTSFCFLDIRSPGLGDTAMYLCATSREARGIDQPQHFGDGTRLSIL.

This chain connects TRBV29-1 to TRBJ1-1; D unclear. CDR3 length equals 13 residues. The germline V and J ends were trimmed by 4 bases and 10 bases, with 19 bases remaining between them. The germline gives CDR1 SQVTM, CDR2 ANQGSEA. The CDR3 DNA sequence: TGCAGCGTTGTCCGGGTCGGAGGATTTGGAGCTTTCTTT. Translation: CSVVRVGGFGAFF.

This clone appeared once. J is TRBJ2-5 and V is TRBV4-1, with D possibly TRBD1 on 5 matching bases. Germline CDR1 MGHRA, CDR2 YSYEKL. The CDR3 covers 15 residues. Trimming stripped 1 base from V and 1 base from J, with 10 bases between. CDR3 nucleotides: TGCGCCAGCAGCCAAGGGGGCGCTGTCCAAGAGACCCAGTACTTC. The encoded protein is CASSQGGAVQETQYF.

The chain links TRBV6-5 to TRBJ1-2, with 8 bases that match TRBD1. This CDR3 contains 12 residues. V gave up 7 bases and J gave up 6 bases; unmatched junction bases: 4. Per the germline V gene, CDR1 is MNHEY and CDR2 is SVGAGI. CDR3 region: CASTQTGDGYTF. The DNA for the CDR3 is TGTGCCAGCACCCAGACAGGGGATGGCTACACCTTC.

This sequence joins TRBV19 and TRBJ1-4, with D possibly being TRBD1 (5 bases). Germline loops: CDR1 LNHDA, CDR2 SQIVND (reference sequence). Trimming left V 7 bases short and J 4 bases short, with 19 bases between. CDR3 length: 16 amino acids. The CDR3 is CASTLGPRRGNEKLFF. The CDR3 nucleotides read TGTGCCAGTACCTTGGGGCCGAGAAGGGGTAATGAAAAACTGTTTTTT. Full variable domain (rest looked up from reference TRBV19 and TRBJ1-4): DGGITQSPKYLFRKEGQNVTLSCEQNLNHDAMYWYRQDPGQGLRLIYYSQIVNDFQKGDIAEGYSVSREKKESFPLTVTSAQKNPTAFYLCASTLGPRRGNEKLFFGSGTQLSVL.